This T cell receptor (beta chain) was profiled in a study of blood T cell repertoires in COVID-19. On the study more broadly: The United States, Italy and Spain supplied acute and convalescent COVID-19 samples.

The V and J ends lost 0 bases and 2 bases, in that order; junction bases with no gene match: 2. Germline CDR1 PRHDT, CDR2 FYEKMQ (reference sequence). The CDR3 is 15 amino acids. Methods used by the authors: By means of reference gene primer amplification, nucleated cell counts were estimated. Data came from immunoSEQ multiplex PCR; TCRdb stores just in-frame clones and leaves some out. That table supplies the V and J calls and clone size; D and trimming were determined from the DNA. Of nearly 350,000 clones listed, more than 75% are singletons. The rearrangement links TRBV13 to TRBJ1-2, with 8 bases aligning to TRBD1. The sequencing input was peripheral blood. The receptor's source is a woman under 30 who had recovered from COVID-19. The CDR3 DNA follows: TGTGCCAGCAGCTTAGGACAGGGGGGAAACTATGGCTACACCTTC. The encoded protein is CASSLGQGGNYGYTF. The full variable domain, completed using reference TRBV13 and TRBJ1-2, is AAGVIQSPRHLIKEKRETATLKCYPIPRHDTVYWYQQGPGQDPQFLISFYEKMQSDKGSIPDRFSAQQFSDYHSELNMSSLELGDSALYFCASSLGQGGNYGYTFGSGTRLTVV.